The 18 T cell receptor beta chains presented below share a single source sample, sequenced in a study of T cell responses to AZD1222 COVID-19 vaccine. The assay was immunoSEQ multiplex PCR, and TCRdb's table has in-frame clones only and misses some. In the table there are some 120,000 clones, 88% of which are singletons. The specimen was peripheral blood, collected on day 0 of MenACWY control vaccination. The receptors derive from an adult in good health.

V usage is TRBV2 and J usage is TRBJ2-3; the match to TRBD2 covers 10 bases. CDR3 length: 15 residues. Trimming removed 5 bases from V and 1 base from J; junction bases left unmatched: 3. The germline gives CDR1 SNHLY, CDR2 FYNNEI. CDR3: CASSRLAGRTDTQYF. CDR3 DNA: TGTGCCAGCAGTCGACTAGCGGGTCGCACAGATACGCAGTATTTT.

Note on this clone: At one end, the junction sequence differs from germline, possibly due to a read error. CDR3 sequence (DNA): TGTGCCAGCACCCAAGAACCCGGTAACTATGGCTACACCTTC. This gives the protein CASTQEPGNYGYTF. The rearrangement links TRBV4-2 to TRBJ1-2, with D uncertain. The germline V gene has CDR1 LGHNA and CDR2 YNFKEQ. The CDR3 extends over 14 amino acids.

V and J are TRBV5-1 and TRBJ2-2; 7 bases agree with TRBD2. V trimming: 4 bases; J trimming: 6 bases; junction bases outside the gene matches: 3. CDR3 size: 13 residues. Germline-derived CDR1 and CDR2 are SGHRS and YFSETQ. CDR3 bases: TGCGCCAGCAGCCTGACTAGCCCCGGGGAGCTGTTTTTT. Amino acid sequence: CASSLTSPGELFF. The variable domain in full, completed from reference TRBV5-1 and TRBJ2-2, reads KAGVTQTPRYLIKTRGQQVTLSCSPISGHRSVSWYQQTPGQGLQFLFEYFSETQRNKGNFPGRFSGRQFSNSRSEMNVSTLELGDSALYLCASSLTSPGELFFGEGSRLTVL.

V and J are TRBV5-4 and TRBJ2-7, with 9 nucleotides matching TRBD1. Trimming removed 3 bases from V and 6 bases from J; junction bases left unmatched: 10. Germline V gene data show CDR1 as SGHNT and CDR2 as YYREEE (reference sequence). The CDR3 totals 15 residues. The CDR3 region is CASSSPGTGIREQYF. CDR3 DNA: TGTGCCAGCAGCTCGCCCGGGACAGGGATTCGCGAGCAGTACTTC.

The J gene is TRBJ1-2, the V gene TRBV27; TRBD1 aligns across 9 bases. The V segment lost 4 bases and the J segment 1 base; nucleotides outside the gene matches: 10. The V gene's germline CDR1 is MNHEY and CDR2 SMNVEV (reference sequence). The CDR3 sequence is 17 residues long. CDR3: CASSSFNRGPVNYGYTF. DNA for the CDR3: TGTGCCAGCAGTTCGTTTAACAGGGGGCCCGTTAACTATGGCTACACCTTC.

The DNA for the CDR3 is TGTGCCAGCAGTGGCCACGGGGCGCGAACTGAAGCTTTCTTT. Translating gives CASSGHGARTEAFF. The chain couples TRBV6-2 or TRBV6-3 to TRBJ1-1, with TRBD1 as a possible D gene (5 bases). From germline, CDR1 is MNHEY and CDR2 SVGEGT. The germline V and J ends were trimmed by 5 bases and 5 bases, with 15 bases remaining between them. The length of the CDR3 is 14 residues.

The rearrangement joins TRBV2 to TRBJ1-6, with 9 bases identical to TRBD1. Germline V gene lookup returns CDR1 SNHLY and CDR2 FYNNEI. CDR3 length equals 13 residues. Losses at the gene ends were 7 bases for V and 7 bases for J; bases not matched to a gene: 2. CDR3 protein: CASKGQGNSPLHF. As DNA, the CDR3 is TGTGCCAGCAAAGGACAGGGGAATTCACCCCTCCACTTT.

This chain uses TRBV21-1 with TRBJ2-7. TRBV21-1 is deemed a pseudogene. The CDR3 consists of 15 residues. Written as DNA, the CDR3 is TGTGCCAGCAGCGGGGTCGGGGCCCCTTCCTACGAGCAGTACTTC. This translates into CASSGVGAPSYEQYF.

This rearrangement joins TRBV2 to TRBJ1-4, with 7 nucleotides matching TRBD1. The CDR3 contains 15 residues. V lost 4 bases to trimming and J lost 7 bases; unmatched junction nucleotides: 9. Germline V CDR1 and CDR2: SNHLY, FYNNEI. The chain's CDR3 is CASSVGGGIGEKLFF. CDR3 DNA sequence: TGTGCCAGCAGTGTTGGAGGGGGCATCGGTGAAAAACTGTTTTTT.

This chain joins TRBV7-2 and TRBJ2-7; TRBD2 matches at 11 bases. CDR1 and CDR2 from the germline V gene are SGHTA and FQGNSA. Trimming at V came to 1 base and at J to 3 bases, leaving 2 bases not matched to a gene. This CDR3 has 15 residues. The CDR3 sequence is CASSLEGTSGYEQYF. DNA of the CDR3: TGTGCCAGCAGCTTAGAGGGGACTAGCGGCTACGAGCAGTACTTC.

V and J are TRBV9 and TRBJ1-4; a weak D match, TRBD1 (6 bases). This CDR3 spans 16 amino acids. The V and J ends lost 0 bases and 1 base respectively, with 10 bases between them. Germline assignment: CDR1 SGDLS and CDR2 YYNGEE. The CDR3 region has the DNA TGTGCCAGCAGCGTAGATCAGGGGTTAACTAATGAAAAACTGTTTTTT. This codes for CASSVDQGLTNEKLFF.

CDR3 nucleotide sequence: TGCGCCAGCAGCCCGTCCCCGCCGGTCGCCACTGAAGCTTTCTTT. The encoded protein is CASSPSPPVATEAFF. The chain couples TRBV5-1 to TRBJ1-1, with D unresolved. CDR1 SGHRS and CDR2 YFSETQ come from the germline V gene. CDR3 length: 15 amino acids. The V gene lost 4 bases and the J gene lost 4 bases, with 17 bases spanning the gap.

CDR3 DNA: TGTGCCAGTAGTATAGACCGAGCGGGTAGCTCCTACAATGAGCAGTTCTTC. Translation: CASSIDRAGSSYNEQFF. This chain connects TRBV19 to TRBJ2-1; perhaps TRBD2 as D (6 bases). The CDR3 spans 17 residues. Trimming pared 0 bases from V and 0 bases from J, leaving 12 bases between. Germline loops: CDR1 LNHDA, CDR2 SQIVND (reference sequence).

CDR3 sequence: CASSLNSGSIQETQYF. CDR3 coding DNA: TGTGCCAGCAGCTTGAATAGCGGGAGTATCCAAGAGACCCAGTACTTC. The chain joins TRBV5-4 to TRBJ2-5; TRBD2 aligns across 9 bases. In germline, CDR1 is SGHNT, CDR2 YYREEE (reference sequence). This CDR3 has 16 amino acids. Trimming cost V 1 base and J 1 base; bases outside gene matches: 5.

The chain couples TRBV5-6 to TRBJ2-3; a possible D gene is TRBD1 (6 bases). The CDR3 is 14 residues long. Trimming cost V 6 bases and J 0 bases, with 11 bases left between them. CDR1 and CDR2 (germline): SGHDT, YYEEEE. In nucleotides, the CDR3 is TGTGCCAGCATGGGGACACCGAGCACAGATACGCAGTATTTT. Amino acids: CASMGTPSTDTQYF.

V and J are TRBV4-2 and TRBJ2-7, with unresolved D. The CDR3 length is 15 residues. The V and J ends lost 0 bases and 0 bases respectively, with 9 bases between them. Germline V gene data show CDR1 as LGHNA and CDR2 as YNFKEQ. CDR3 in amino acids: CASSQEEGISYEQYF. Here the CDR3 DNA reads TGTGCCAGCAGCCAAGAGGAAGGGATCTCCTACGAGCAGTACTTC.

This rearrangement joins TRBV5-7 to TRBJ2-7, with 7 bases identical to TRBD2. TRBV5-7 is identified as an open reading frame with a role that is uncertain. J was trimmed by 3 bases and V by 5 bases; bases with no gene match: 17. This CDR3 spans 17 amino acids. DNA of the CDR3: TGTGCCAGCAGGTTTCGGCAGTTGGGGCTAGCGGACTACGAGCAGTACTTC. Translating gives CASRFRQLGLADYEQYF.

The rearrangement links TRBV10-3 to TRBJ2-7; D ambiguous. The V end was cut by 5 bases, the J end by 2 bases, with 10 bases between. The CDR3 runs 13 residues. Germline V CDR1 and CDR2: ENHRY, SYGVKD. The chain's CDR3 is CAISLGSAYEQYF. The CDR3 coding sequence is TGTGCCATCAGTTTAGGGTCCGCCTACGAGCAGTACTTC.